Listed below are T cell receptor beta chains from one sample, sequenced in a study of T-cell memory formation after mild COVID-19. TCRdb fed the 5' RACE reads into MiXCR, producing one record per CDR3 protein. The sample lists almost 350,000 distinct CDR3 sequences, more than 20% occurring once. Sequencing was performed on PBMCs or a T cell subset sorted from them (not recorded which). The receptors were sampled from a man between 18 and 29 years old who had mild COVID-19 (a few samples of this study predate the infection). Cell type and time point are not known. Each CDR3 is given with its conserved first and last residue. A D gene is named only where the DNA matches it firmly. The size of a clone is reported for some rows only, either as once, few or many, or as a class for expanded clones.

CDR3nt: TGTGCCAGCAGCTTAGCGCGAAGCGGGGGAGATACGCAGTATTTT
CDR3aa: CASSLARSGGDTQYF
j_gene: TRBJ2-3
abundance: .
d_gene: TRBD2
v_gene: TRBV7-2

CDR3nt: TGCAGTGCTAGAGGGACAGGGGACGATGAGCAGTTCTTC
CDR3aa: CSARGTGDDEQFF
j_gene: TRBJ2-1
abundance: .
d_gene: TRBD1
v_gene: TRBV20-1

CDR3nt: TGTGCCAGCAGCTTAGCGGCAGGAGACAATGAGCAGTTCTTC
CDR3aa: CASSLAAGDNEQFF
j_gene: TRBJ2-1
abundance: .
d_gene: .
v_gene: TRBV7-9

CDR3nt: TGTGCCAGCAGCTTTACCGGTGGTCGTAATTCACCCCTCCACTTT
CDR3aa: CASSFTGGRNSPLHF
j_gene: TRBJ1-6
abundance: .
d_gene: .
v_gene: TRBV7-9

CDR3nt: TGTGCCAGTAGCGCCGAGGGCAGGGACACTGAAGCTTTCTTT
CDR3aa: CASSAEGRDTEAFF
j_gene: TRBJ1-1
abundance: .
d_gene: .
v_gene: TRBV9

CDR3nt: TGCAGTGCTACTACAGGGTTGAGGGGGCCCCAGCATTTT
CDR3aa: CSATTGLRGPQHF
j_gene: TRBJ1-5
abundance: few
d_gene: .
v_gene: TRBV20-1

CDR3nt: TGTGCCAGCAGCCCAGAAGGCGGGGAGCTGTTTTTT
CDR3aa: CASSPEGGELFF
j_gene: TRBJ2-2
abundance: few
d_gene: .
v_gene: TRBV7-8

CDR3nt: TGTGCCAGCACCCCGGGAGGGCCGCGTGGCTACACCTTC
CDR3aa: CASTPGGPRGYTF
j_gene: TRBJ1-2
abundance: .
d_gene: .
v_gene: TRBV6-5

CDR3nt: TGTGCCATCAGATCCAGCGGGGGAAATACGCAGTATTTT
CDR3aa: CAIRSSGGNTQYF
j_gene: TRBJ2-3
abundance: few
d_gene: TRBD2
v_gene: TRBV10-3

CDR3nt: TGCGCCAGCAGCCAAGGCTTCAGGGAGAGTATAGATACGCAGTATTTT
CDR3aa: CASSQGFRESIDTQYF
j_gene: TRBJ2-3
abundance: .
d_gene: .
v_gene: TRBV4-1

CDR3nt: TGTGCCAGCAGTGACACCGGCTACGAGCAGTACTTC
CDR3aa: CASSDTGYEQYF
j_gene: TRBJ2-7
abundance: few
d_gene: .
v_gene: TRBV25-1

CDR3nt: TGCAGCGTTGAAGGGGGCTTTAACACCGGGGAGCTGTTTTTT
CDR3aa: CSVEGGFNTGELFF
j_gene: TRBJ2-2
abundance: .
d_gene: .
v_gene: TRBV29-1

CDR3nt: TGTGCCATCAGAAGAGCGGACCACGAGACCCAGTACTTC
CDR3aa: CAIRRADHETQYF
j_gene: TRBJ2-5
abundance: few
d_gene: .
v_gene: TRBV10-3

CDR3nt: TGCAGTGCCAGTGGACAGGGGGATAATTCACCCCTCCACTTT
CDR3aa: CSASGQGDNSPLHF
j_gene: TRBJ1-6
abundance: .
d_gene: TRBD1
v_gene: TRBV20-1

CDR3nt: TGTGCCAGCAGCCATTCCACAGGGTCCCCTGAAGCTTTCTTT
CDR3aa: CASSHSTGSPEAFF
j_gene: TRBJ1-1
abundance: few
d_gene: .
v_gene: TRBV4-2

CDR3nt: TGCGCCAGCAGCCGACTCAGGGTGAATCAGCCCCAGCATTTT
CDR3aa: CASSRLRVNQPQHF
j_gene: TRBJ1-5
abundance: .
d_gene: .
v_gene: TRBV4-1

CDR3nt: TGCAGCGTGGCGGGCAGGGGCAATCAGCCCCAGCATTTT
CDR3aa: CSVAGRGNQPQHF
j_gene: TRBJ1-5
abundance: many
d_gene: .
v_gene: TRBV29-1

CDR3nt: TGTGCCAGCACCAGGACAGGATTGGGCACTGAAGCTTTCTTT
CDR3aa: CASTRTGLGTEAFF
j_gene: TRBJ1-1
abundance: .
d_gene: TRBD1
v_gene: TRBV28

CDR3nt: TGTGCCAGCAGCTTCGTTTCATCCTATGGCTACACCTTC
CDR3aa: CASSFVSSYGYTF
j_gene: TRBJ1-2
abundance: few
d_gene: .
v_gene: TRBV7-2

CDR3nt: TGTGCCAGCAGCGCGGGGACCGCTTCGCGGGAGACCCAGTACTTC
CDR3aa: CASSAGTASRETQYF
j_gene: TRBJ2-5
abundance: many
d_gene: .
v_gene: TRBV5-5

CDR3nt: TGTGCCAGCAGTTACCGGAAGACAGGACTCCAGTACTTC
CDR3aa: CASSYRKTGLQYF
j_gene: TRBJ2-5
abundance: .
d_gene: .
v_gene: TRBV6-6

CDR3nt: TGTGCCAGCATCCGGGGCCTTGGGGCCAACGTCCTGACTTTC
CDR3aa: CASIRGLGANVLTF
j_gene: TRBJ2-6
abundance: few
d_gene: .
v_gene: TRBV11-2

CDR3nt: TGCAGTGCCCGAAGTCGGGGAGCCAACACAGATACGCAGTATTTT
CDR3aa: CSARSRGANTDTQYF
j_gene: TRBJ2-3
abundance: few
d_gene: .
v_gene: TRBV20-1

CDR3nt: TGCGCCAGCAGCCAAGAGCCGGGAGAGGACACTGAAGCTTTCTTT
CDR3aa: CASSQEPGEDTEAFF
j_gene: TRBJ1-1
abundance: .
d_gene: .
v_gene: TRBV4-3

CDR3nt: TGCGCCAGCAGCCAAGTAGCGGGGGGCTCCTACGAGCAGTACTTC
CDR3aa: CASSQVAGGSYEQYF
j_gene: TRBJ2-7
abundance: many
d_gene: TRBD2
v_gene: TRBV4-3

CDR3nt: TGCGCCAGCAGCAGGACATCTAGCACAGATACGCAGTATTTT
CDR3aa: CASSRTSSTDTQYF
j_gene: TRBJ2-3
abundance: many
d_gene: .
v_gene: TRBV5-1

CDR3nt: TGTGCCAGCAGTGAAGGACTAGCGAGCGAAGAGACCCAGTACTTC
CDR3aa: CASSEGLASEETQYF
j_gene: TRBJ2-5
abundance: .
d_gene: TRBD2
v_gene: TRBV2

CDR3nt: TGCGCCAGCAGCCAAGGAGTTGGGGCCTACAATGAGCAGTTCTTC
CDR3aa: CASSQGVGAYNEQFF
j_gene: TRBJ2-1
abundance: few
d_gene: .
v_gene: TRBV4-3

CDR3nt: TGTGCCAGCAGTAACCCCGGGAGTTTCTATGGCTACACCTTC
CDR3aa: CASSNPGSFYGYTF
j_gene: TRBJ1-2
abundance: .
d_gene: .
v_gene: TRBV28

CDR3nt: TGTGCCAGCAGCGGGGGGCGCCTTGGGGACTATGGCTACACCTTC
CDR3aa: CASSGGRLGDYGYTF
j_gene: TRBJ1-2
abundance: few
d_gene: .
v_gene: TRBV5-4

CDR3nt: TGCGCCAGCAGTGAGTCGAGAGGGACAGGGACACGAAACGAGCAGTACTTC
CDR3aa: CASSESRGTGTRNEQYF
j_gene: TRBJ2-7
abundance: .
d_gene: TRBD1
v_gene: TRBV10-2

CDR3nt: TGTGCCAGCAGCGTAGATAGCAGGGCCTACGAGCAGTACTTC
CDR3aa: CASSVDSRAYEQYF
j_gene: TRBJ2-7
abundance: few
d_gene: .
v_gene: TRBV9

CDR3nt: TGTGCCAGCAGTGACCTATCGACAGGGACCTACGAGCAGTACTTC
CDR3aa: CASSDLSTGTYEQYF
j_gene: TRBJ2-7
abundance: .
d_gene: TRBD1
v_gene: TRBV25-1

CDR3nt: TGTGCCAGCAGCGTTAGGGTGATCGCCGGGGAGCTGTTTTTT
CDR3aa: CASSVRVIAGELFF
j_gene: TRBJ2-2
abundance: .
d_gene: .
v_gene: TRBV6-1

CDR3nt: TGTGCCAGCAGCCTCAAGGGGGTCTCCTACGAGCAGTACTTC
CDR3aa: CASSLKGVSYEQYF
j_gene: TRBJ2-7
abundance: few
d_gene: .
v_gene: TRBV4-2

CDR3nt: TGTGCCAGTTTGGAAGGCCGGGGAGGAAACACCATATATTTT
CDR3aa: CASLEGRGGNTIYF
j_gene: TRBJ1-3
abundance: few
d_gene: .
v_gene: TRBV2

CDR3nt: TGTGCCAGCATTGCGGGGGCCAGCACCGGGGAGCTGTTTTTT
CDR3aa: CASIAGASTGELFF
j_gene: TRBJ2-2
abundance: .
d_gene: .
v_gene: TRBV7-6

CDR3nt: TGTGCCAGTAGTCGATGGACAGTCTCGAATGAGCAGTTCTTC
CDR3aa: CASSRWTVSNEQFF
j_gene: TRBJ2-1
abundance: .
d_gene: .
v_gene: TRBV19

CDR3nt: TGTGCCAGCAGCCGAAATTTGGCAGCGGGGCTTCGAGAGACCCAGTACTTC
CDR3aa: CASSRNLAAGLRETQYF
j_gene: TRBJ2-5
abundance: .
d_gene: TRBD2
v_gene: TRBV5-6

CDR3nt: TGTGCCAGCAGGCCAAGAAGACTCGTGTATAATTCACCCCTCCACTTT
CDR3aa: CASRPRRLVYNSPLHF
j_gene: TRBJ1-6
abundance: .
d_gene: .
v_gene: TRBV27

CDR3nt: TGTGCCAGCAGCGTAGCGGGGCAATCGGAGACCCAGTACTTC
CDR3aa: CASSVAGQSETQYF
j_gene: TRBJ2-5
abundance: .
d_gene: TRBD2
v_gene: TRBV5-4

CDR3nt: TGTGCCAGCAGTTCAACGACAGTGTCGAGACCTGAAGCTTTCTTT
CDR3aa: CASSSTTVSRPEAFF
j_gene: TRBJ1-1
abundance: .
d_gene: .
v_gene: TRBV28

CDR3nt: TGTGCCACCAGCAGAGACGTAATTTCTGAAAAACTGTTTTTT
CDR3aa: CATSRDVISEKLFF
j_gene: TRBJ1-4
abundance: .
d_gene: .
v_gene: TRBV15

CDR3nt: TGTGCCAGCAGCTTACGGTACACGGATAACTATGGCTACACCTTC
CDR3aa: CASSLRYTDNYGYTF
j_gene: TRBJ1-2
abundance: .
d_gene: .
v_gene: TRBV7-2

CDR3nt: TGTGCCAGCAGGAGGGTGACCGTTGACAATGAGCAGTTCTTC
CDR3aa: CASRRVTVDNEQFF
j_gene: TRBJ2-1
abundance: many
d_gene: .
v_gene: TRBV6-5

CDR3nt: TGTGCCAGCAGTGGAGGCAGCGGGGGGGCTTACTCCGGGGAGCTGTTTTTT
CDR3aa: CASSGGSGGAYSGELFF
j_gene: TRBJ2-2
abundance: .
d_gene: TRBD2
v_gene: TRBV2

CDR3nt: TGCAGCGTGGGGTTTCCTGGGGTCGGAGAGACCCAGTACTTC
CDR3aa: CSVGFPGVGETQYF
j_gene: TRBJ2-5
abundance: few
d_gene: .
v_gene: TRBV29-1

CDR3nt: TGTGCCAGCAGCTTAGTGGCCGTTGGGGTCGGACAGACCCAGTACTTC
CDR3aa: CASSLVAVGVGQTQYF
j_gene: TRBJ2-5
abundance: .
d_gene: .
v_gene: TRBV11-2

CDR3nt: TGTGCCAGCAGCTTGAGAGCGGGTACCTACGAGCAGTACTTC
CDR3aa: CASSLRAGTYEQYF
j_gene: TRBJ2-7
abundance: .
d_gene: .
v_gene: TRBV5-6

CDR3nt: TGTGCCAAATCGGAGGGGAGCACAGATACGCAGTATTTT
CDR3aa: CAKSEGSTDTQYF
j_gene: TRBJ2-3
abundance: .
d_gene: .
v_gene: TRBV7-9